Given below is one T cell receptor (beta chain) in context. The record originates from a study of blood T cell repertoires in COVID-19. At the level of the study: Sites in the United States, Italy and Spain provided acute and convalescent COVID-19 samples. T cells, B-cell-depleted T cells, or PBMCs provided the cDNA or gDNA that served as material.

Authors' analysis steps: Cell counts per sample came from amplifying reference gene primers. TCRdb's copy holds only in-frame clones and misses some; the assay was immunoSEQ multiplex PCR. The DNA gave D and trimming, while V, J and clone size come from that table. The sample contains around 8,300 clones, about 86% of which appear only once. After removal of 4 bases from V and 4 bases from J, the junction contained 7 bases not matched to a gene. This CDR3 has 15 amino acids. The V gene's germline CDR1 is SGHDT and CDR2 YYEEEE. The sample comprised peripheral blood. The clonotype comes from a human donor in a cohort sampled during active COVID-19. The genes are TRBV5-6 and TRBJ1-2; 10 bases align to TRBD1. CDR3 amino acids: CASSRGQGWIYGYTF. CDR3 in DNA: TGTGCCAGCAGCAGGGGACAGGGGTGGATCTATGGCTACACCTTC.